This T cell receptor (beta chain) appears in the sequencing data of a study of cytomegalovirus exposure and HLA in healthy donors. V shed 7 bases, J shed 7 bases, and the junction held 17 bases outside the gene matches. The CDR3 is 16 residues long. From germline, CDR1 is SQVTM and CDR2 ANQGSEA. Comments on this clone: The antigen is undetermined.

Study-level findings and limits: Rare sequences made up most TCRs, while some public TCRs were found in many donors. Cytomegalovirus status was reportedly diagnosed by the classifier with high sensitivity and specificity. The study listed under 200 cytomegalovirus-associated TCR beta chains.

This table comes from immunoSEQ multiplex PCR, and its TCRdb copy is limited to in-frame clones, with some not included. The table lists approximately 120,000 clones, 94% of them singletons, with 1% to 1.5% in the top ten. The chain employs TRBV29-1 and TRBJ2-1; TRBD1 matches 9 bases. Sequenced: PBMCs. This sequence was found in a woman aged 18-29 years in good health and CMV-seronegative. CDR3 in amino acids: CSAAQLRDRVMNEQFF. The CDR3 DNA reads as TGCAGCGCTGCCCAATTGCGGGACAGGGTCATGAATGAGCAGTTCTTC.